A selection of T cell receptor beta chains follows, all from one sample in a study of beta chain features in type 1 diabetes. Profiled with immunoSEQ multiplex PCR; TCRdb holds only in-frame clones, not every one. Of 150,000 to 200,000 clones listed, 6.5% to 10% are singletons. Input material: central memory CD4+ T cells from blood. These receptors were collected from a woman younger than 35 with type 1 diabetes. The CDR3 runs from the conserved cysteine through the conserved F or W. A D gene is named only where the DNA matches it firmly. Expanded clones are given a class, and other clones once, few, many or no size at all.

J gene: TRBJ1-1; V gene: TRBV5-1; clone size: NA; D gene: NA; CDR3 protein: CASSPMTGNTEAFF; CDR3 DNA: TGCGCCAGCAGCCCTATGACAGGGAACACTGAAGCTTTCTTT
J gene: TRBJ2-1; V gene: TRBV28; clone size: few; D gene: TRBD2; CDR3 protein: CASTPAGGPLFGQFF; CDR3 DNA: TGTGCCAGCACCCCAGCGGGAGGGCCCCTTTTTGGGCAGTTCTTC
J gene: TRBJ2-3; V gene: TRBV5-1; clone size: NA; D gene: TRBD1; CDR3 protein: CASSTDRDTDTQYF; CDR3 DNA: TGCGCCAGCAGTACGGACAGGGACACAGATACGCAGTATTTT
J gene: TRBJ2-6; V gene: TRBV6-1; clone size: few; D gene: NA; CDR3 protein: CASGRDQAGANVLTF; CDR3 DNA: TGTGCCAGCGGCCGGGATCAGGCTGGGGCCAACGTCCTGACTTTC
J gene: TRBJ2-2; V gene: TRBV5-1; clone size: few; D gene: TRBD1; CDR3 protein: CASSLAGTGATGELFF; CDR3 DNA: TGCGCCAGCAGCTTGGCCGGGACAGGGGCCACCGGGGAGCTGTTTTTT
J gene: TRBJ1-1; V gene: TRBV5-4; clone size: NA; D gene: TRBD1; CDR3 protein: CASSWRTGTGTEAFF; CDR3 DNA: TGTGCCAGCAGCTGGCGTACGGGGACAGGAACTGAAGCTTTCTTT
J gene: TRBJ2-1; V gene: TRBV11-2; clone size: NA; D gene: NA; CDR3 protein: CASSATGNEQFF; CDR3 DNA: TGTGCCAGCAGCGCGACTGGGAATGAGCAGTTCTTC
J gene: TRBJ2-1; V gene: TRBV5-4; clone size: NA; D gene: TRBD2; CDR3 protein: CASSSGSGLAGGNEQFF; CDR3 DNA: TGTGCCAGCAGCTCGGGTTCGGGACTAGCGGGAGGCAATGAGCAGTTCTTC
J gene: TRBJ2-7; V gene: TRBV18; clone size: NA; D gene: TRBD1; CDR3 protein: CASSPDRAEQYF; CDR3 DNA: TGTGCCAGCTCACCGGACAGGGCCGAGCAGTACTTC
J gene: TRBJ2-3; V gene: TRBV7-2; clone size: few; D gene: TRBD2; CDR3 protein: CASSLMGLAGDTQYF; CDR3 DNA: TGTGCCAGCAGCTTGATGGGACTAGCGGGTGATACGCAGTATTTT
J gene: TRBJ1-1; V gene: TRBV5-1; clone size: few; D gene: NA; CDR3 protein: CASSSSGGRNTEAFF; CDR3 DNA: TGCGCCAGCAGCTCGTCGGGAGGGAGGAACACTGAAGCTTTCTTT
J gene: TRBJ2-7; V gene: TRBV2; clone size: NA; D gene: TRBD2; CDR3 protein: CASSALASGSDEQYF; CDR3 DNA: TGTGCCAGCAGTGCCCTAGCTAGCGGGAGTGACGAGCAGTACTTC
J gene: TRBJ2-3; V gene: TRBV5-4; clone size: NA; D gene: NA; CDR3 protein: CASSSSRNTDTQYF; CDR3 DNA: TGTGCCAGCAGCTCCTCCAGGAACACAGATACGCAGTATTTT
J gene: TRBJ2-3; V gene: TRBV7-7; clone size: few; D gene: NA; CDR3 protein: CASSPAAGTSTDTQYF; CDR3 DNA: TGTGCTAGCAGCCCTGCGGCAGGGACTTCCACGGATACGCAGTATTTT
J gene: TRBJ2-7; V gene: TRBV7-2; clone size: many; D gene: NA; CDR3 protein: CASSLAVAPPSF; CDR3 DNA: TGTGCCAGCAGCTTAGCGGTAGCTCCGCCGTCCTTC
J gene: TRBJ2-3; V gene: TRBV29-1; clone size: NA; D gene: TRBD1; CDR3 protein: CSAKQGAVADTQYF; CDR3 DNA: TGCAGCGCCAAACAGGGGGCTGTCGCAGATACGCAGTATTTT
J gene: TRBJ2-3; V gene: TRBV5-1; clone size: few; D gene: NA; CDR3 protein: CASSLRFRTDTQYF; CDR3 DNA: TGCGCCAGCAGCTTGCGGTTCCGCACAGATACGCAGTATTTT
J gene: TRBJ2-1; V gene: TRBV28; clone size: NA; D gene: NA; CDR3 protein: CATQSGEWNNEQFF; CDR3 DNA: TGTGCCACCCAGTCCGGGGAGTGGAACAATGAGCAGTTCTTC
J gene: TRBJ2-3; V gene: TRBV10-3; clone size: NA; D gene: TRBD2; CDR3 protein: CAIRGLAKRPDTQYF; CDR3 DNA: TGTGCCATCCGGGGACTAGCAAAACGACCAGATACGCAGTATTTT
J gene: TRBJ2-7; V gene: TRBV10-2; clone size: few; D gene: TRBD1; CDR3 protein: CASSGPGQGTYEQYF; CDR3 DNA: TGCGCCAGCAGTGGGCCGGGACAGGGTACCTACGAGCAGTACTTC
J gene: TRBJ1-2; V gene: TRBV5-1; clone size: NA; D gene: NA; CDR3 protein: CASSRDTTNYGYTF; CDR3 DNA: TGCGCCAGCAGCCGGGACACGACTAACTATGGCTACACCTTC
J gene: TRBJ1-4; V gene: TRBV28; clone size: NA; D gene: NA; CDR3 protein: CASSSGTSDEKLFF; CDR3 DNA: TGTGCCAGCAGTTCCGGGACAAGTGATGAAAAACTGTTTTTT
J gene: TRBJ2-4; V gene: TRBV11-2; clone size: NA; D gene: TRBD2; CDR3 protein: CASSLGGTTNIQYF; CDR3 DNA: TGTGCCAGCAGCTTGGGGGGGACTACAAACATTCAGTACTTC
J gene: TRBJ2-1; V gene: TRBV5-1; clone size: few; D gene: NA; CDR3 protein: CASSLEGSSVYNEQFF; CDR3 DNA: TGCGCCAGCAGCTTGGAGGGGTCCTCGGTCTACAATGAGCAGTTCTTC
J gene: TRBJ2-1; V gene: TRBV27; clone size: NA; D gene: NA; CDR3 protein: CASSRKGGVTPFF; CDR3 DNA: TGTGCCAGCAGCCGGAAAGGGGGGGTTACCCCGTTCTTC
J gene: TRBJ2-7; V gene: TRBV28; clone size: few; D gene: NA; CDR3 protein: CASSAWPEQYF; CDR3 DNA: TGTGCCAGCAGTGCCTGGCCCGAGCAGTACTTC
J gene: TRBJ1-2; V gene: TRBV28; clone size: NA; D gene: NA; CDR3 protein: CGLRTYYGYTF; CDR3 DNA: TGTGGATTGCGGACTTACTATGGCTACACCTTC
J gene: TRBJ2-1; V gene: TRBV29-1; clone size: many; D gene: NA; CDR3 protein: CSVNSPQIQFF; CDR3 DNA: TGCAGCGTGAACAGCCCCCAGATTCAGTTCTTC
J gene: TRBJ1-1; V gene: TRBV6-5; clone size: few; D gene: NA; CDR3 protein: CASSRTRNTEAFF; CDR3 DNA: TGTGCCAGCAGTAGAACACGGAACACTGAAGCTTTCTTT
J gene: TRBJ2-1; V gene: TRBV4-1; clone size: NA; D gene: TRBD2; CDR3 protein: CASSQAVAGISYNEQFF; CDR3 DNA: TGCGCCAGCAGCCAAGCGGTAGCGGGAATCTCCTACAATGAGCAGTTCTTC
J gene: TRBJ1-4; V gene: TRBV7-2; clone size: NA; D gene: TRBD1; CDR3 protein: CASSLDRVNEKLFF; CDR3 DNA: TGTGCCAGCAGTTTAGACAGGGTTAATGAAAAACTGTTTTTT
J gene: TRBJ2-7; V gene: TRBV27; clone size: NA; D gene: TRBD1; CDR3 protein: CASSFGTGDPRGMYEQYF; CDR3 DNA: TGTGCCAGCAGCTTCGGGACAGGTGACCCACGGGGTATGTACGAGCAGTACTTC
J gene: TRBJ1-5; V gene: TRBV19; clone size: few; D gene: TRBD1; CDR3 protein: CASIRDRGQPQHF; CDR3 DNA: TGTGCCAGTATCCGGGACAGGGGGCAGCCCCAGCATTTT
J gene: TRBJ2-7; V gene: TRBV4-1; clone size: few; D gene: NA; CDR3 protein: CASSQAGGGLYEQYF; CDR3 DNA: TGCGCCAGCAGCCAAGCAGGAGGGGGCCTCTACGAGCAGTACTTC
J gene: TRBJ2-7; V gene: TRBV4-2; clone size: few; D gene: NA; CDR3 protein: CASSQAGSYEQYF; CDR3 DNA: TGTGCCAGCAGCCAGGCAGGGTCCTACGAGCAGTACTTC
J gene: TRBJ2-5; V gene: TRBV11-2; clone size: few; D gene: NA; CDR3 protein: CASSRSVRETQYF; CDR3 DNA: TGTGCCAGCAGCCGGTCGGTACGGGAGACCCAGTACTTC
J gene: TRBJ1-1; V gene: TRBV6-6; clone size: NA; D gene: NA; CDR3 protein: CASSSIQEMNTEAFF; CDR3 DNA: TGTGCCAGCAGTTCTATACAGGAGATGAACACTGAAGCTTTCTTT
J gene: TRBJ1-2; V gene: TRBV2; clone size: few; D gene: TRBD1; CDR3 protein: CASSVKGADYGYTF; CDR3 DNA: TGTGCCAGCAGTGTCAAGGGGGCGGACTATGGCTACACCTTC
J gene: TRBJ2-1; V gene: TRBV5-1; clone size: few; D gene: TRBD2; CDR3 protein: CASTSDGDYSYNEQFF; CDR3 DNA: TGCGCCAGCACGTCTGATGGGGACTACTCCTACAATGAGCAGTTCTTC
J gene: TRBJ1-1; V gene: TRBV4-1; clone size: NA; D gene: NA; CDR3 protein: CASSQEYLQRGAEAFF; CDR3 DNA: TGCGCCAGCAGCCAAGAATACTTGCAGCGGGGAGCTGAAGCTTTCTTT
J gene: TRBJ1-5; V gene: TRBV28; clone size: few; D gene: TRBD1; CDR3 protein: CASGTAGQPQHF; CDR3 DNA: TGTGCCAGCGGGACAGCTGGTCAGCCCCAGCATTTT
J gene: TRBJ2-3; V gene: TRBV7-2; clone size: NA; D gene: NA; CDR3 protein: CASSPQGPSTDTQYF; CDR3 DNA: TGTGCCAGCAGCCCGCAGGGCCCTAGCACAGATACGCAGTATTTT
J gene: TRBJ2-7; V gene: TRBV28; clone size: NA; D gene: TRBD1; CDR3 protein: CASSPGQGPGEQYF; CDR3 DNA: TGTGCCAGCAGTCCTGGACAGGGGCCGGGGGAGCAGTACTTC
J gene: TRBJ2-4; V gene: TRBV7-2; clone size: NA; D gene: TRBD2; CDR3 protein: CASSLYTSGGAGTKNIQYF; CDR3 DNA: TGTGCCAGCAGCTTATATACTAGCGGGGGGGCCGGGACCAAAAACATTCAGTACTTC
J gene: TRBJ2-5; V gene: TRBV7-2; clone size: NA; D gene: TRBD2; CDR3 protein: CASSLAGLPQETQYF; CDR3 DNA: TGTGCCAGCAGCTTAGCGGGACTACCCCAAGAGACCCAGTACTTC
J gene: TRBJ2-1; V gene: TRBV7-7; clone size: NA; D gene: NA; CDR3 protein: CASSLASGPSSYNEQFF; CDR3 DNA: TGTGCTAGCAGCTTAGCGAGTGGGCCGAGCTCCTACAATGAGCAGTTCTTC